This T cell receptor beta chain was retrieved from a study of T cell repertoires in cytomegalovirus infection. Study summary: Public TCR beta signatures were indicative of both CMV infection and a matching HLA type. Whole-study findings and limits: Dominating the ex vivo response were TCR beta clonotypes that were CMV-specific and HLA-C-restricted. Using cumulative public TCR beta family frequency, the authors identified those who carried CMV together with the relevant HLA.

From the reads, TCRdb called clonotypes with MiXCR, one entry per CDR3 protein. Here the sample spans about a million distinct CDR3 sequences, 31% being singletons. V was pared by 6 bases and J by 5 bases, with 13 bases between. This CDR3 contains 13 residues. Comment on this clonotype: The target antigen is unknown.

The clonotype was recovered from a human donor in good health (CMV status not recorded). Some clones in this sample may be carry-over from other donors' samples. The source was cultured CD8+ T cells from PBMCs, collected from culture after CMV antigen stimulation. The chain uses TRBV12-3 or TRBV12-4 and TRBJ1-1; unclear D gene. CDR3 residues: CASSPYEGTEAFF. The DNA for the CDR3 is TGTGCCAGCAGCCCCTACGAGGGAACTGAAGCTTTCTTT.